These 7 T cell receptor beta chains were all obtained from the same sample, sequenced in a study of blood T cell repertoires in COVID-19. The method was immunoSEQ multiplex PCR; TCRdb's version includes in-frame clones alone and lacks a portion of them. The repertoire consists of over 90,000 clones, with 84% occurring once and the leading ten covering around 4%. Material for sequencing was peripheral blood. These receptors were obtained from a human donor in a cohort sampled during active COVID-19.

This chain joins TRBV4-1 and TRBJ2-1; 8 nucleotides line up with TRBD2. V lost 4 bases, J lost 0 bases, and 8 bases stayed unmatched. Germline V gives CDR1 MGHRA, CDR2 YSYEKL. This CDR3 has 17 residues. In nucleotides, the CDR3 is TGCGCCAGCAGCCGGGAACCCGGGACTAGCTCCTACAATGAGCAGTTCTTC. Its protein product is CASSREPGTSSYNEQFF.

The J gene is TRBJ1-2, the V gene TRBV6-5; D remains ambiguous. Germline values: CDR1 MNHEY, CDR2 SVGAGI. This CDR3 is 12 amino acids long. The V gene lost 7 bases and the J gene lost 4 bases, with 10 bases spanning the gap. This CDR3 is CASTAVVYGYTF. The CDR3 DNA reads as TGTGCCAGCACGGCGGTTGTCTATGGCTACACCTTC.

This chain connects TRBV10-3 to TRBJ2-3; 9 bases agree with TRBD2. Looked up from germline, CDR1 is ENHRY and CDR2 is SYGVKD. With V trimmed by 4 bases and J by 6 bases, 8 bases remained unmatched. The CDR3 extends over 15 amino acids. The CDR3 here is CAISASGGGADTQYF. CDR3 sequence (DNA): TGTGCCATCAGTGCTAGTGGCGGGGGGGCCGATACGCAGTATTTT.

The chain couples TRBV10-2 to TRBJ2-7, with 8 bases that match TRBD2. There are 12 residues in the CDR3. Looked up from germline, CDR1 is WSHSY and CDR2 is SAAADI. The V gene end was trimmed by 6 bases and the J gene end by 3 bases; junction bases not matched to a gene: 1. CDR3 loop: CASRSGGYEQYF. CDR3 DNA: TGCGCCAGCAGAAGCGGGGGCTACGAGCAGTACTTC.

The genes are TRBV7-2 and TRBJ2-5; 8 nucleotides match TRBD1. Per germline, CDR1 SGHTA and CDR2 FQGNSA. The CDR3 is 14 amino acids. Trimming at V came to 4 bases and at J to 5 bases, leaving 6 bases not matched to a gene. The CDR3 region is CASSWAGGQETQYF. In DNA, the CDR3 is TGTGCCAGCAGCTGGGCAGGGGGCCAGGAGACCCAGTACTTC.

CDR3 region: CASSQGTGKTDTQYF. The CDR3 nucleotides are TGTGCCAGCAGCCAAGGCACAGGGAAAACAGATACGCAGTATTTT. This sequence joins TRBV3-1 (or the pseudogene TRBV3-2) and TRBJ2-3, with D possibly being TRBD1 (6 bases). This CDR3 comprises 15 residues. V gave up 1 base and J gave up 3 bases, with 11 bases separating them. CDR1 is LGHDT, CDR2 YNNKEL, per germline (reference sequence).

The genes are TRBV10-3 and TRBJ2-3; D gene ambiguous. This CDR3 has 13 amino acids. The ends were cut back, 8 bases at V and 6 bases at J, with 15 bases in the middle. Germline V gene sequence: CDR1 ENHRY, CDR2 SYGVKD. CDR3 sequence reads: CAIGAPPADTQYF. Here the CDR3 DNA reads TGTGCCATCGGAGCCCCCCCGGCGGATACGCAGTATTTT.